A single TCR beta chain is shown here with its context. The antigen is undetermined. These data originate in a study of cytomegalovirus exposure and HLA in healthy donors. Study-level results: Overall, 164 TCR beta chains were annotated as cytomegalovirus-associated.

V was shortened by 0 bases and J by 7 bases, with 10 bases between the two germline ends. Looked up from germline, CDR1 is SGHRS and CDR2 is YFSETQ. The CDR3 contains 14 residues. Here immunoSEQ multiplex PCR was the method, and the copy in TCRdb shows in-frame clones only, minus some. The sample has around 120,000 clones; about 91% are singletons. This chain joins TRBV5-1 and TRBJ1-4, with TRBD1 as a possible D gene (6 bases). Sample: PBMCs. This clonotype was sampled from a young man in good health and CMV-seronegative. CDR3 bases: TGCGCCAGCAGCTTGGACACAGGGTCTGAAAAACTGTTTTTT. The encoded protein is CASSLDTGSEKLFF.